This T cell receptor (beta chain) is from a study of neurological immune-mediated disorders. The CDR3 totals 14 residues. Germline V lookup: CDR1 DFQATT, CDR2 SNEGSKA (reference sequence). The J segment lost 8 bases and the V segment lost 2 bases, leaving 9 bases of the junction unmatched. The unsorted libraries were produced from 2 million PBMCs held at -80 C. General study findings and limits: None of the CDR3 amino acid sequences of expanded clones recurred across subjects, suggesting private repertoires in all groups. HTLV-1-associated myelopathy showed the most TCR clonal expansion; multiple sclerosis the least, below healthy controls.

This clonotype has a count of ten or more. Its specificity is unknown. TCRdb reprocessed the 5' RACE reads with MiXCR, giving one entry per CDR3 protein. The sample includes under 85,000 distinct CDR3 sequences, 5.2% seen only once; the top ten take about 5.8%. The origin of this receptor is a human donor with multiple sclerosis. The donor label of this sample is uncertain. The chain joins TRBV20-1 to TRBJ1-2, with 9 bases matching TRBD1. Sequenced: PBMCs. CDR3 in amino acids: CSARRTGVSRGYTF. The CDR3 nucleotides are TGCAGTGCTAGACGGACAGGGGTATCAAGGGGCTACACCTTC.